The present TCR beta chain was sequenced within a study of blood T cell repertoires in COVID-19. Sequencing was performed with immunoSEQ multiplex PCR; in TCRdb, only in-frame clones are kept and a portion is missing. The sample consists of around 75,000 clones, approximately 90% of them appearing once. CDR3 length equals 13 residues. With 3 bases removed from V and 5 bases from J, the gap between germline ends came to 13 bases. The germline V gene has CDR1 DFQATT and CDR2 SNEGSKA (reference sequence). This chain links TRBV20-1 with TRBJ2-5, with a weak D call TRBD1 (6 bases). The sample taken for sequencing was peripheral blood. This clonotype was sampled from a man in his sixties with acute or convalescent COVID-19. CDR3 region: CSASSVQGETQYF. The CDR3 bases are TGCAGTGCTAGTAGTGTGCAGGGGGAGACCCAGTACTTC.